What follows are 18 T cell receptor beta chains derived from one specimen sequenced in a study of human T cells and chemical hapten exposure. Sequencing started from total RNA isolated from unfractionated whole blood. A single record per CDR3 protein comes from TCRdb applying MiXCR to the 5' RACE reads. The sample comprises 95,000 to 120,000 distinct CDR3 sequences, around a fifth of which are singletons, and roughly 2.8% rests with the top ten. Source of these receptors: a human donor in good health.

The chain combines TRBV6-5 with TRBJ1-5; 11 bases line up with TRBD1. V trimming: 6 bases; J trimming: 2 bases; junction bases outside the gene matches: 3. The CDR3 is 15 residues long. The germline gives CDR1 MNHEY, CDR2 SVGAGI. The CDR3 region is CASSEDRGRNQPQHF. CDR3 sequence (DNA): TGTGCCAGCAGCGAGGACAGGGGGCGCAATCAGCCCCAGCATTTT.

The chain is built from TRBV11-2 and TRBJ2-1; D unresolved. Trimming took 0 bases from V and 6 from J, leaving 6 bases between them. The germline V gene encodes CDR1 SGHAT and CDR2 FQNNGV. This CDR3 has 13 amino acids. The CDR3 spells CASSLDRSNEQFF. CDR3 DNA sequence: TGTGCCAGCAGCTTAGATCGTAGCAATGAGCAGTTCTTC.

This clonotype has just a few counts. The chain joins TRBV3-1 to TRBJ2-7; the match to TRBD2 covers 7 bases. The CDR3 loop spans 14 amino acids. The ends lost 4 bases at V and 5 bases at J; junction bases unmatched: 8. CDR1 and CDR2 (germline): LGHDT, YNNKEL (reference sequence). CDR3 residues: CASSPERTRDEQYF. In DNA form, the CDR3 reads TGTGCCAGCAGCCCAGAACGGACTAGAGACGAGCAGTACTTC.

Only a few counts were recorded for this clonotype. Germline and junction disagree at one end, which may indicate a read error. The V call is TRBV7-7, the J call TRBJ1-4, with TRBD1 identical over 8 bases. The CDR3 totals 16 residues. Germline loops: CDR1 SSHAT, CDR2 FNYEAQ (reference sequence). CDR3 residues: CASSPGTGGYHEKLFF. CDR3 in DNA: TGTGCTAGCAGTCCCGGGACAGGAGGGTATCATGAAAAACTGTTTTTT.

This rearrangement joins TRBV6-5 to TRBJ1-5; no definite D call. Per the germline V gene, CDR1 is MNHEY and CDR2 is SVGAGI. This CDR3 spans 13 amino acids. Trimming removed 2 bases from V and 3 bases from J, with 5 bases in between. The DNA of the CDR3 is TGTGCCAGCAGTTACGCCTTCAATCAGCCCCAGCATTTT. Translated, it gives CASSYAFNQPQHF.

This clonotype turned up a few times. The chain links TRBV29-1 to TRBJ2-3; possibly TRBD1 for D (6 bases). The CDR3 covers 15 residues. Trimming stripped 7 bases from V and 4 bases from J, with 21 bases between. Germline values: CDR1 SQVTM, CDR2 ANQGSEA. CDR3 loop: CSGSDSWRVSDTQYF. The CDR3 coding sequence is TGCAGCGGGTCGGACAGTTGGAGAGTGTCAGATACGCAGTATTTT.

This clonotype was observed at least ten times. The chain links TRBV5-1 to TRBJ2-3, with 10 bases fitting TRBD2. J gave up 0 bases and V 2 bases, and 3 bases lay outside the gene matches. The CDR3 runs 16 residues. Germline V lookup: CDR1 SGHRS, CDR2 YFSETQ. CDR3 sequence: CASSFELAGSTDTQYF. In DNA, the CDR3 is TGCGCCAGCAGCTTTGAACTAGCGGGAAGCACAGATACGCAGTATTTT.

This clonotype came up many times. The chain joins TRBV12-3 or TRBV12-4 to TRBJ2-6, with TRBD1 identical over 8 bases. Unmatched junction bases numbered 13, after V lost 3 bases and J lost 0 bases. The CDR3 length is 20 residues. In DNA, the CDR3 is TGTGCCAGCAGTTTGCGGCAGGGGGCAGCCATTAGCTCTGGGGCCAACGTCCTGACTTTC. It encodes CASSLRQGAAISSGANVLTF.

This clonotype was seen only a few times. The chain links TRBV20-1 to TRBJ2-1, with D tentatively TRBD1 or TRBD2 (6 bases each). CDR1 is DFQATT and CDR2 is SNEGSKA in the germline V gene (reference sequence). Trimming took off 1 base at V and 4 bases at J, with 20 bases between the two ends. This CDR3 is built from 17 residues. The CDR3 here is CSARARIRGGAYNEQFF. CDR3 coding DNA: TGCAGTGCTAGAGCCCGCATCAGGGGCGGGGCATACAATGAGCAGTTCTTC.

The chain recombines TRBV24-1 with TRBJ2-1, with 11 bases aligning to TRBD2. The germline V gene has CDR1 KGHDR and CDR2 SFDVKD. The CDR3 has 16 amino acids. The V segment lost 1 base and the J segment 3 bases; nucleotides outside the gene matches: 1. As DNA, the CDR3 is TGTGCCACCAGTGATTTCGGACTAGCGGGCTACAATGAGCAGTTCTTC. Its protein is CATSDFGLAGYNEQFF.

The sample holds a few counts of this clonotype. The chain employs TRBV27 and TRBJ2-3; D is unclear. The V and J ends lost 5 bases and 0 bases respectively, with 6 bases between them. This CDR3 is built from 13 residues. Germline V CDR1 and CDR2: MNHEY, SMNVEV (reference sequence). The CDR3 here is CASSKPSTDTQYF. CDR3 nucleotides: TGTGCCAGCAGTAAACCTAGCACAGATACGCAGTATTTT.

The CDR3 sequence: CASSQNRGRLAEAFF. In nucleotides, the CDR3 is TGTGCCAGCAGCCAAAACAGGGGGCGCTTGGCTGAAGCTTTCTTT. V and J are TRBV14 and TRBJ1-1; 9 nucleotides align to TRBD1. From germline, CDR1 is SGHDN and CDR2 FVKESK. CDR3 length: 15 residues. V gave up 2 bases and J gave up 6 bases; unmatched junction bases: 7.

J is TRBJ2-7 and V is TRBV21-1; the table's D call of TRBD1 was not tested on the DNA. TRBV21-1 is termed a pseudogene. This CDR3 has 14 residues. The CDR3 sequence is CASSPGDNTYEQYF. The DNA for the CDR3 is TGTGCCAGCAGCCCTGGGGACAATACCTACGAGCAGTACTTC.

This clonotype was seen only a few times. This sequence joins TRBV25-1 and TRBJ1-3; D gene ambiguous. CDR1 MGHDK and CDR2 SYGVNS come from the germline V gene. The CDR3 sequence is 15 residues long. Deletions cut 2 bases from V and 0 bases from J, with 8 bases between. CDR3 coding DNA: TGTGCCAGCAGTGAACCAGGTGCCTCTGGAAACACCATATATTTT. Its protein product is CASSEPGASGNTIYF.

The genes are TRBV19 and TRBJ2-7; D unresolved. Deletions cut 6 bases from V and 2 bases from J, with 8 bases between. CDR3 length equals 12 residues. In germline, CDR1 is LNHDA, CDR2 SQIVND (reference sequence). The CDR3 protein is CASSVSAYEQYF. The CDR3 DNA reads TGTGCCAGTAGCGTCTCCGCCTACGAGCAGTACTTC. The whole variable domain, filled in from reference TRBV19 and TRBJ2-7, reads DGGITQSPKYLFRKEGQNVTLSCEQNLNHDAMYWYRQDPGQGLRLIYYSQIVNDFQKGDIAEGYSVSREKKESFPLTVTSAQKNPTAFYLCASSVSAYEQYFGPGTRLTVT.

The V and J genes are TRBV9 and TRBJ2-3; no reliable D call. The CDR3 has 13 residues. The V gene lost 10 bases and the J gene lost 3 bases, with 15 bases spanning the gap. In germline, CDR1 is SGDLS, CDR2 YYNGEE. CDR3 residues: CASAHGGTDTQYF. The CDR3 coding sequence is TGTGCCTCCGCTCATGGCGGTACAGATACGCAGTATTTT.

This clonotype was counted between two and nine times. The gene calls are TRBV5-1 and TRBJ1-3; no firm D call. CDR1 and CDR2 (germline): SGHRS, YFSETQ. V lost 7 bases and J 4 bases, leaving 6 bases between the germline ends. The CDR3 totals 11 residues. DNA for the CDR3: TGCGCCAGCGCGGAAGGAAACACCATATATTTT. It is translated as CASAEGNTIYF. Full variable domain (outside the CDR3, taken from reference TRBV5-1 and TRBJ1-3): KAGVTQTPRYLIKTRGQQVTLSCSPISGHRSVSWYQQTPGQGLQFLFEYFSETQRNKGNFPGRFSGRQFSNSRSEMNVSTLELGDSALYLCASAEGNTIYFGEGSWLTVV.

This sequence joins TRBV20-1 and TRBJ2-1, with 7 bases that match TRBD2. J gave up 5 bases and V 3 bases, and 7 bases lay outside the gene matches. Per the germline V gene, CDR1 is DFQATT and CDR2 is SNEGSKA (reference sequence). The length of the CDR3 is 14 residues. In DNA form, the CDR3 reads TGCAGTGCTAGCGGGAGGACGTACAACAATGAGCAGTTCTTC. It yields the protein CSASGRTYNNEQFF.